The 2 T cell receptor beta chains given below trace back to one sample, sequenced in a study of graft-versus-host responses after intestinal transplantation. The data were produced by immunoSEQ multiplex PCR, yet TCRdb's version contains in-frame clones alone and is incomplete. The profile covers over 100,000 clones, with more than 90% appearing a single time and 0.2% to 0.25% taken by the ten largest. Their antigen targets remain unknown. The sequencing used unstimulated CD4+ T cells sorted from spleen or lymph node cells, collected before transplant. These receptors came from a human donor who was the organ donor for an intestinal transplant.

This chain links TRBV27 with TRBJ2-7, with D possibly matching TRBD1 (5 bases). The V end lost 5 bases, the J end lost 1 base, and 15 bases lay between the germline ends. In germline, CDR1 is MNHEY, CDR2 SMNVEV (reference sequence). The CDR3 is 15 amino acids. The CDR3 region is CASSPQGGSSYEQYF. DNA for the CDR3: TGTGCCAGCAGTCCCCAGGGTGGCTCTTCCTACGAGCAGTACTTC.

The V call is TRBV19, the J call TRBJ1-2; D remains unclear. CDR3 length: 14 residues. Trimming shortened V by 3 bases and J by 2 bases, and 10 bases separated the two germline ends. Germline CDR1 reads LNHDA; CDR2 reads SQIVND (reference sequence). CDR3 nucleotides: TGTGCCAGTAGTATTGGAGAACTGAACTATGGCTACACCTTC. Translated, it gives CASSIGELNYGYTF.